This TCR beta chain was obtained from a study of blood T cell repertoires in COVID-19 (dated by TCRdb to about 2020). Regarding the study in general: Collaborator samples came from the United States, Italy and Spain and covered acute and convalescent phases of COVID-19. The material from the prospective study consisted of cDNA or gDNA derived from T cells, B-cell-depleted T cells, or PBMCs. Deeply sampled blood TCRbeta repertoires from subjects exposed to, actively infected with, or recovered from COVID-19 were included in the dataset. The repertoires were released in a freely available public database meant as a resource for research on the immune response to SARS-CoV-2. Samples came from the ongoing ImmuneRACE study (first 160 participants) plus 1,254 subjects from 6 global collaborators. Sample metadata almost always included a de-identified subject ID, COVID-19 status, age in years and sex. Where available, HLA class I and class II types were taken from metadata supplied by the sample provider and were not determined by assay-based typing. The full study reports these points: The quantity of clinical and demographic metadata differed by source and by participant and was supplied without curation.

Of note for this clone: Its antigen remains undetermined. Base qualities are not at hand, and no much larger clone is one base apart.

Counted from cysteine to phenylalanine, this CDR3 has 14 amino acids. The retained sequence is limited to the CDR3, 42 bases, with the frame set at the first base. Trimming leaves V shorter by 3 bases and J shorter by 8 bases, with the junction holding 7 bases beyond the gene matches. Reading the germline V gene gives CDR1 KGHDR and CDR2 SFDVKD. The immunoSEQ Assay, a bias-controlled multiplex PCR, was used to amplify TCRbeta CDR3 regions from genomic DNA. From the authors' description of their analysis: Nucleated cell counts per sample were estimated from amplification of reference gene primers within the assay. To quantify the absolute abundance of each unique TCRbeta CDR3 rearrangement, sequence reads were collapsed and filtered. For each sample, productive Simpson clonality was calculated as the square root of Simpson's diversity index over productive rearrangements. Drawn from immuneACCESS, this table holds only the in-frame rearrangements with V and J called that TCRdb kept. Clones are partly lost; checked studies trace under half to an unresolved V gene and leave the rest unexplained. The DNA gave D and trimming, while V, J and clone size come from that table. For this sample the table gives around 100,000 clones, of which more than 85% were detected only once. The ten largest clones add up to approximately 7% of the sample.

Collaborating institutions collected whole blood in K2EDTA tubes following their own protocols. Collaborator samples were shipped for TCRbeta analysis as frozen whole blood, isolated PBMCs, or DNA extracted from either sample type. Rearrangement joined TRBV24-1 to TRBJ1-2; 8 junctional bases match TRBD1. Sequenced input: peripheral blood. The receptor's source is a man aged 25 to 45 in a cohort sampled during active COVID-19. CDR3 loop: CATSDPNRGLGYTF. DNA sequence: TGTGCCACCAGTGATCCAAACAGGGGGTTAGGCTACACCTTC.